The 10 T cell receptor beta chains given below trace back to one sample, sequenced in a study of cytomegalovirus exposure and HLA in healthy donors. Primers for the PCR totalled 60 Vbeta and 13 Jbeta. Clones were sequenced by immunoSEQ multiplex PCR, and TCRdb holds only the in-frame ones, with some missing. This sample carries 130,000 or so clones, about 73% of them seen once, and the ten largest clones take roughly 2%. Source material: PBMCs. Receptors originate from a woman aged 40 to 49 in good health and CMV-seropositive.

J is TRBJ2-1 and V is TRBV29-1; TRBD2 matches 15 bases. V trimming: 3 bases; J trimming: 8 bases; junction bases outside the gene matches: 8. The germline V gene encodes CDR1 SQVTM and CDR2 ANQGSEA. The CDR3 contains 16 residues. The CDR3 sequence: CSVEGTSGGLVDEQFF. The CDR3 region has the DNA TGCAGCGTTGAGGGGACTAGCGGGGGGTTAGTGGATGAGCAGTTCTTC.

This clone appeared a few times. The chain combines TRBV6-6 with TRBJ1-5, with TRBD1 matching over 12 bases. This CDR3 is 15 amino acids long. Germline V CDR1 and CDR2: MNHNY, SVGAGI (reference sequence). The V gene end was trimmed by 5 bases and the J gene end by 4 bases; junction bases not matched to a gene: 3. CDR3 DNA sequence: TGTGCCAGCAGTCCGGGACAGGGGGCAAATCAGCCCCAGCATTTT. Its protein is CASSPGQGANQPQHF.

The chain carries TRBV4-1 and TRBJ2-4; a possible D gene is TRBD2 (5 bases). V was clipped by 5 bases and J by 0 bases, with 17 bases between them. The CDR3 covers 17 residues. Per the germline V gene, CDR1 is MGHRA and CDR2 is YSYEKL. The CDR3 region is CASSFGWGELAKNIQYF. In DNA, the CDR3 is TGCGCCAGCAGCTTCGGGTGGGGAGAGTTAGCCAAAAACATTCAGTACTTC.

There are a few counts of this clone. The chain is built from TRBV18 and TRBJ2-3; D is perhaps TRBD1 (5 bases). The CDR3 contains 18 residues. Trimming took off 0 bases at V and 0 bases at J, with 16 bases between the two ends. Germline V CDR1 and CDR2: KGHSH, LQKENI. CDR3: CASSPPASVWTSTDTQYF. The CDR3 nucleotides are TGTGCCAGCTCACCACCGGCTTCGGTCTGGACAAGCACAGATACGCAGTATTTT.

This sequence joins TRBV5-6 and TRBJ2-1; 8 bases fit TRBD2. Trimming removed 4 bases from V and 4 bases from J; junction bases left unmatched: 13. The CDR3 sequence is 17 residues long. Looked up from germline, CDR1 is SGHDT and CDR2 is YYEEEE. The CDR3 bases are TGTGCCAGCAGCGTGGGTCCGGGACTAGGACCTTACAATGAGCAGTTCTTC. This codes for CASSVGPGLGPYNEQFF.

This clone has a single count. This sequence joins TRBV7-3 and TRBJ2-7, with 8 positions matching TRBD1. This CDR3 comprises 14 residues. The junction had 5 bases not matched to a gene; V was cut back by 5 bases and J by 2 bases. From germline, CDR1 is SGHTA and CDR2 FQGTGA. CDR3 sequence: CASSPGQGPYEQYF. CDR3 nucleotide sequence: TGTGCCAGCAGCCCCGGACAGGGCCCCTACGAGCAGTACTTC.

A few counts support this clone. CDR3: CASSLGLAESYEQYF. CDR3 nucleotides: TGCGCCAGCAGCCTGGGACTAGCGGAATCCTACGAGCAGTACTTC. This chain connects TRBV4-1 to TRBJ2-7, with 11 bases lining up with TRBD2. The germline V gene encodes CDR1 MGHRA and CDR2 YSYEKL. This CDR3 comprises 15 residues. Trimming took 4 bases from V and 1 from J; bases not matched to a gene: 3.

This sequence joins TRBV2 and TRBJ2-7, with D perhaps matching TRBD2 (7 bases). The CDR3 totals 14 residues. Germline V lookup: CDR1 SNHLY, CDR2 FYNNEI. The ends were cut back, 4 bases at V and 4 bases at J, with 14 bases in the middle. CDR3 coding DNA: TGTGCCAGCAGTGTTTCCGGGGGGACATACGAGCAGTACTTC. It translates to CASSVSGGTYEQYF. The entire variable domain, with the rest obtained from reference TRBV2 and TRBJ2-7, is as follows: EPEVTQTPSHQVTQMGQEVILRCVPISNHLYFYWYRQILGQKVEFLVSFYNNEISEKSEIFDDQFSVERPDGSNFTLKIRSTKLEDSAMYFCASSVSGGTYEQYFGPGTRLTVT.

DNA for the CDR3: TGCGCCAGCAGCTCAACAGGGAATTTTCACTCTGGAAACACCATATATTTT. Protein: CASSSTGNFHSGNTIYF. The V gene is TRBV5-1, the J gene TRBJ1-3; weak D call: TRBD1 (6 bases). Looked up from germline, CDR1 is SGHRS and CDR2 is YFSETQ. This CDR3 is built from 17 residues. Trimming left V 3 bases short and J 0 bases short, with 16 bases between.

The CDR3 nucleotides read TGCGCCAGCAGCTTGGAGGGAGTTATCAATCAGCCCCAGCATTTT. It encodes CASSLEGVINQPQHF. The J gene is TRBJ1-5, the V gene TRBV5-1; D call uncertain. The V end lost 0 bases, the J end lost 3 bases, and 10 bases lay between the germline ends. CDR3 length equals 15 residues. The germline gives CDR1 SGHRS, CDR2 YFSETQ.